What follows describes a single TCR beta chain. Its antigen is currently unknown. The data stem from a study of vaccination and CD4 T cells after COVID-19. Regarding the study as a whole: Spike mono-reactive status applied to 304 of 307 vaccine-specific clones in convalescent patients.

Regarding treatment: roughly ten-day PBMC culture with coronavirus spike peptide pools or control peptides (ViraFEST assay). Negative nucleocapsid antibodies before and after vaccination showed no prior SARS-CoV-2 infection in healthy vaccine recipients. The Oncomine TCR Beta short-read assay sequenced DNA from cultured CD4+ T cells. TCRdb recomputed calls from the PCR reads with MiXCR, one row per CDR3 protein. Among under 20,000 distinct CDR3 sequences listed, approximately 80% were seen once. The sequenced sample was CD4+ T cells from blood, cultured in vitro, obtained after SARS-CoV-2 vaccination. This receptor was identified in a human donor who received a COVID-19 vaccine.

The CDR3 bases are TGTGCCTGGAGTTCAGGGGACCCGCTTGGCTACACCTTC. Translation: CAWSSGDPLGYTF. The chain combines TRBV30 with TRBJ1-2; a weak D match, TRBD1 (6 bases). V was pared by 2 bases and J by 7 bases, with 14 bases between. In germline, CDR1 is GTSNPN, CDR2 SVGIG (reference sequence). The CDR3 contains 13 residues.